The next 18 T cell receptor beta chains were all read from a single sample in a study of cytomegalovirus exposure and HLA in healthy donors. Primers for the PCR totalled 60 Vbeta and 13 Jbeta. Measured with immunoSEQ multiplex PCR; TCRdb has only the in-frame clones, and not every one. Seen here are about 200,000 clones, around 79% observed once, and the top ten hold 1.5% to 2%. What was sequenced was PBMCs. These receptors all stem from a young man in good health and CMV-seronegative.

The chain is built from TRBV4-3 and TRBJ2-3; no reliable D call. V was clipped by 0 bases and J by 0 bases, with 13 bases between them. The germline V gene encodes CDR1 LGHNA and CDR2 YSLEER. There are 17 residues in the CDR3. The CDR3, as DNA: TGCGCCAGCAGCCAAGATCTCACCCACCTAAGCACAGATACGCAGTATTTT. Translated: CASSQDLTHLSTDTQYF.

CDR3 bases: TGTGCCAGCAGCTCCGACAGGATCTCCTACGAGCAGTACTTC. Its translation: CASSSDRISYEQYF. J is TRBJ2-7 and V is TRBV7-8; TRBD1 is a possible D gene (6 bases). The CDR3 has 14 amino acids. V lost 4 bases and J 0 bases, leaving 10 bases between the germline ends. Germline V gene lookup returns CDR1 SGHVS and CDR2 FQNEAQ.

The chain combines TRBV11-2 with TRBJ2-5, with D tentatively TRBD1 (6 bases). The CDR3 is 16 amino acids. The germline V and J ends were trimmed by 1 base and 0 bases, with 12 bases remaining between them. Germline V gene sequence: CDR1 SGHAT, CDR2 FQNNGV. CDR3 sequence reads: CASSLVGATYQETQYF. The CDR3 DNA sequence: TGTGCCAGCAGCTTAGTGGGGGCTACATACCAAGAGACCCAGTACTTC.

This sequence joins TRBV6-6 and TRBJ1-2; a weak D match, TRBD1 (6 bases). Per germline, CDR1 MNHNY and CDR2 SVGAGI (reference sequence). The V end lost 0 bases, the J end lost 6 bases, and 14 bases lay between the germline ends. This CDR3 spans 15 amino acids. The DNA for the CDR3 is TGTGCCAGCAGTTACTCCCAGGGGAGTGTAGATGGCTACACCTTC. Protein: CASSYSQGSVDGYTF.

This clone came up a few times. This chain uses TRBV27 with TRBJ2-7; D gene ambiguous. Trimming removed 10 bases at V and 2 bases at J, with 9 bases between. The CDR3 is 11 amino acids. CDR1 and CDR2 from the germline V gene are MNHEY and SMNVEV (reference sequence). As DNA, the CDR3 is TGTGCCACCGGCGGAGCCTACGAGCAGTACTTC. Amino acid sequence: CATGGAYEQYF.

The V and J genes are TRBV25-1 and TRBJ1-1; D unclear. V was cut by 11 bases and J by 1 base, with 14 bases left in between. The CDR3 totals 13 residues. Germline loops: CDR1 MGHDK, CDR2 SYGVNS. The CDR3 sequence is CASTGNSNTEAFF. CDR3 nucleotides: TGTGCCTCAACGGGGAACTCGAACACTGAAGCTTTCTTT.

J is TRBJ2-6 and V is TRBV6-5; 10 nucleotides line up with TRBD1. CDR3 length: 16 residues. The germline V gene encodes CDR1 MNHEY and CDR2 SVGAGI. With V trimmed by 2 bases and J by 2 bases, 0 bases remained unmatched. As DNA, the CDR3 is TGTGCCAGCAGTTACGGACAGGGGGCTGGGGCCAACGTCCTGACTTTC. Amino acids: CASSYGQGAGANVLTF.

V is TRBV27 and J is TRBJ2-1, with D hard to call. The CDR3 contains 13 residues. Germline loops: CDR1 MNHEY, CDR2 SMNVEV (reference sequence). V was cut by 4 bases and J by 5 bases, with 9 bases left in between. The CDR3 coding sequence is TGTGCCAGCAGTTATTCAATCAACAATGAGCAGTTCTTC. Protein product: CASSYSINNEQFF.

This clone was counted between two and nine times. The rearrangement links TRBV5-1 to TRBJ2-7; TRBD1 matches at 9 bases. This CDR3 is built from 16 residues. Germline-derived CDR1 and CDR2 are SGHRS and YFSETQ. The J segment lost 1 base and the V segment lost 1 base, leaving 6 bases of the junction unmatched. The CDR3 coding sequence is TGCGCCAGCAGCTTGATGGGGACAGGGCTTTCCTACGAGCAGTACTTC. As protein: CASSLMGTGLSYEQYF.

The CDR3 sequence: CASSDKSEQYF. CDR3 coding DNA: TGTGCCAGCAGCGATAAAAGTGAGCAGTACTTC. V usage is TRBV7-9 and J usage is TRBJ2-5, with D hard to call. Trimming took off 5 bases at V and 11 bases at J, with 12 bases between the two ends. Germline CDR1 SEHNR, CDR2 FQNEAQ (reference sequence). CDR3 length equals 11 residues.

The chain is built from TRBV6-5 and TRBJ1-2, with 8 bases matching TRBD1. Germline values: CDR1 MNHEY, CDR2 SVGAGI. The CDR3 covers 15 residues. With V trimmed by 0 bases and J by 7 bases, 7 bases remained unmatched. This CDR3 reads CASSYSKLQGGGYTF. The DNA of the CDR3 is TGTGCCAGCAGTTACTCGAAACTACAGGGGGGTGGCTACACCTTC.

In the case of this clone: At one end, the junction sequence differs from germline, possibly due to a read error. CDR3 coding DNA: TGTGCTAGCAGCTTACGGGAAACCGGGGAGCTGTTTTTT. Translated: CASSLRETGELFF. This chain connects TRBV7-7 to TRBJ2-2, with D possibly being TRBD2 (5 bases). The CDR3 has 13 residues. Per the germline V gene, CDR1 is SSHAT and CDR2 is FNYEAQ (reference sequence). The variable domain in full, with the rest retrieved from reference TRBV7-7 and TRBJ2-2, is GAGVSQSPRYKVTKRGQDVTLRCDPISSHATLYWYQQALGQGPEFLTYFNYEAQPDKSGLPSDRFSAERPEGSISTLTIQRTEQRDSAMYRCASSLRETGELFFGEGSRLTVL.

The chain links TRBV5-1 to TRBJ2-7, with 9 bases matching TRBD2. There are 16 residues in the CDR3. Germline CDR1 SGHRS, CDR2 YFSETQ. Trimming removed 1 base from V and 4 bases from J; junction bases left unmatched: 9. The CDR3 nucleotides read TGCGCCAGCAGCTTGTCCTTGGCTAGCGGGGTATACGAGCAGTACTTC. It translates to CASSLSLASGVYEQYF.

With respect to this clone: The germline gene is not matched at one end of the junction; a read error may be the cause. CDR3 protein: CSVNTGAVGEKLLF. The CDR3 DNA reads TGCAGCGTTAACACAGGGGCAGTAGGTGAAAAACTGCTTTTT. The chain couples TRBV29-1 to TRBJ1-4; 7 bases match TRBD1. Germline V gene lookup returns CDR1 SQVTM and CDR2 ANQGSEA. The CDR3 has 14 amino acids.

CDR3 residues: CASAQGEFYEQYF. DNA for the CDR3: TGTGCCAGTGCACAGGGGGAATTCTACGAGCAGTACTTC. This chain links TRBV6-6 with TRBJ2-7; 8 nucleotides align to TRBD1. With V trimmed by 9 bases and J by 3 bases, 7 bases remained unmatched. The CDR3 runs to 13 residues. Germline V gene lookup returns CDR1 MNHNY and CDR2 SVGAGI (reference sequence).

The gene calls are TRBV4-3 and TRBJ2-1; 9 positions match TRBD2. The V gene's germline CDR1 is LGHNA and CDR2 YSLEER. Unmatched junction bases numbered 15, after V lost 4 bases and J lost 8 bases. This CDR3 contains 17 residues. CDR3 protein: CASSRYDSGSEYYEQFF. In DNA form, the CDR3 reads TGCGCCAGCAGCCGATACGATAGCGGGAGCGAATACTATGAGCAGTTCTTC.

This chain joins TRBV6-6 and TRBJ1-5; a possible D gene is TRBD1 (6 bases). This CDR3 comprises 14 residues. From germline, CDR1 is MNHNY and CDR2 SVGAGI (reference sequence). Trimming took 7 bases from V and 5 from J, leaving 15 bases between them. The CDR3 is CASTLQGSYQPQHF. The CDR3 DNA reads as TGTGCCAGCACCTTACAGGGAAGCTATCAGCCCCAGCATTTT.

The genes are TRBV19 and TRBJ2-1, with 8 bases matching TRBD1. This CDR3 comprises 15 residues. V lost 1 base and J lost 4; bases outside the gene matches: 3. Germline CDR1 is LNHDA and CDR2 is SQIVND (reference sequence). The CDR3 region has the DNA TGTGCCAGTAGTATAGGACAGGGGAGTTACAATGAGCAGTTCTTC. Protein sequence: CASSIGQGSYNEQFF.